This T cell receptor (beta chain) appears in the sequencing data of a study of beta chain features in type 1 diabetes. The CDR3 spans 16 residues. The germline V gene encodes CDR1 SGHVS and CDR2 FNYEAQ. V shed 2 bases, J shed 2 bases, and the junction held 8 bases outside the gene matches. The entirety of the isolated RNA underwent reverse transcription, so expressed TCRB transcripts were sequenced. Assay: immunoSEQ multiplex PCR; the TCRdb copy retains only in-frame clones and omits some. The sample includes approximately 240,000 clones, roughly 17% of them seen just once. Study-wide points: TCRB CDR3s from Type 1 diabetes patients were moderately but significantly shorter in all four CD4+ subsets. Shorter templates may be favored by PCR, equally so in patients and controls.

Central memory, naive, regulatory and stem cell-like memory CD4+ cells were sorted by CD45RO/CCR7/CD25/CD127/CD95/CD27. As to this clone: The target antigen is unknown.

The chain uses TRBV7-6 and TRBJ2-5, with 7 bases matching TRBD2. The specimen sequenced was naive CD4+ T cells from blood. This clonotype was obtained from a man aged 30-40 years with type 1 diabetes. The CDR3 here is CASSLPGGLGQETQYF. DNA of the CDR3: TGTGCCAGCAGCTTACCGGGGGGTTTGGGTCAAGAGACCCAGTACTTC.